The sequence of this T cell receptor beta chain was determined in a study of blood T cell repertoires in COVID-19. In the original analysis: Amplified reference gene primers provided the basis for estimating nucleated cell counts. Measured with immunoSEQ multiplex PCR; TCRdb has only the in-frame clones, and not every one. V and J calls and clone size come straight from that table; D and trimming were deduced from the DNA. The sample holds roughly 70,000 clones, around nine tenths seen once. This clone was recorded only once. The junction had 10 bases not matched to a gene; V was cut back by 7 bases and J by 6 bases. Germline CDR1 reads LNHDA; CDR2 reads SQIVND (reference sequence). The CDR3 sequence is 15 residues long.

The V call is TRBV19, the J call TRBJ2-1, with TRBD2 matching 9 bases. The sequence was collected from a human donor in a cohort sampled during active COVID-19. Material for sequencing was peripheral blood. The CDR3 region is CASTIGTSTGNEQFF. CDR3 nucleotides: TGTGCCAGTACCATAGGGACTAGCACGGGCAATGAGCAGTTCTTC.